The source of this T cell receptor (beta chain) is a study of blood T cells in healthy people across ages. Findings and caveats of the study: Reliance upon unsorted PBMCs precluded definitive naive versus antigen-experienced comparison.

Germline V gives CDR1 MNHNY, CDR2 SVGAGI (reference sequence). The CDR3 has 13 residues. The V end lost 5 bases, the J end lost 7 bases, and 12 bases lay between the germline ends. This clonotype showed up just once. Its specificity is not known. It was with a sample-barcoded 5' primer and a J-beta primer mix that a second PCR of roughly 7 to 12 cycles was run. TCRdb passed the 5' RACE reads through MiXCR, listing each CDR3 protein once. The sample holds hundreds of thousands of distinct CDR3 sequences, 35% to 40% seen once. The V call is TRBV6-6, the J call TRBJ1-3, with D possibly being TRBD1 (6 bases). Sequencing was carried out using blood. The receptor was isolated from a man between 18 and 35 years old in good health. CDR3 sequence: CASSGGLGNTIYF. CDR3 nucleotides: TGTGCCAGCAGTGGGGGGCTGGGGAACACCATATATTTT.